Included here is one T cell receptor (beta chain) sequence, with context. This entry comes from a study of control samples from healthy donors and cancer patients. Trimming cost V 5 bases and J 9 bases; bases outside gene matches: 11. Germline CDR1 is LNHDA and CDR2 is SQIVND (reference sequence). The CDR3 is made up of 16 amino acids. Assay used: immunoSEQ multiplex PCR; TCRdb lists only in-frame clones, some missing. The sample lists approximately 170,000 clones, nearly 90% occurring once. The chain uses TRBV19 and TRBJ2-1; 12 nucleotides agree with TRBD2. This clonotype was obtained from a woman between 45 and 65 years old in good health. Sequencing was done on a sample of blood. Here the CDR3 reads CASSAYLAGGLVEQFF. The CDR3 DNA reads as TGTGCCAGTAGTGCCTATCTAGCGGGAGGGCTGGTTGAGCAGTTCTTC.